These 4 T cell receptor beta chains originate from one sample sequenced in a study of T cells in Graves' hyperthyroidism and ophthalmopathy (dated 2019 in TCRdb). The receptor library was made with multiplex PCR. Instrument used: Illumina HiSeq 2000. The TCR beta CDR3 regions were amplified from the RNA transcripts. For the first round of RT-PCR on the TCR CDR3, the HTBI primer set was used together with the Qiagen OneStep RT-PCR kit. The raw public data were reprocessed by TCRdb itself: fastp quality trimming at Q25, MiXCR clonotype calling, in-frame beta chains only. Rows are unified per CDR3 protein, each entry keeping the most common DNA and genes. The sample table holds 250,000 to 350,000 distinct CDR3 sequences, of which approximately 23% were seen once. The ten largest account for around 65% of the sample. Sequenced material: blood. The origin of the receptors is a man aged 25 to 40 with Graves' ophthalmopathy.

This clonotype was seen a few times. The chain recombines TRBV28 with TRBJ2-2; D might be TRBD1 or TRBD2, each matching 5 bases. Trimming pared 4 bases from V and 7 bases from J, leaving 16 bases between. This CDR3 has 15 residues. CDR1 MDHEN and CDR2 SYDVKM come from the germline V gene. The CDR3 loop reads CASSSRGWVVGELFF. The CDR3 nucleotides read TGTGCCAGCAGTTCCCGGGGCTGGGTTGTCGGGGAGCTGTTTTTT.

The chain recombines TRBV6-9 with TRBJ2-1; D assignment may be TRBD1 or TRBD2 (5 bases each). The CDR3 is 15 amino acids. Germline values: CDR1 MNHGY, CDR2 SVAAGI. V was pared by 1 base and J by 7 bases, with 14 bases between. CDR3 nucleotides: TGTGCCAGCAGTTATTTTACTCCCTGGGGGAATGAGCAGTTCTTC. Its translation: CASSYFTPWGNEQFF.

This clonotype was detected many times. The rearrangement uses TRBV7-2 and TRBJ2-2; TRBD2 matches at 7 bases. This CDR3 contains 15 residues. V was pared by 5 bases and J by 6 bases, with 9 bases of the junction left unmatched. Germline V lookup: CDR1 SGHTA, CDR2 FQGNSA. CDR3 in amino acids: CASSRTGGSAGELFF. The CDR3 DNA follows: TGTGCCAGCAGCCGCACTGGCGGGAGTGCCGGGGAGCTGTTTTTT.

In this sample, this clonotype turned up many times. The CDR3 reads CSASAPGPPYNEQFF. The CDR3 region has the DNA TGCAGTGCTAGTGCACCCGGGCCACCTTACAATGAGCAGTTCTTC. V and J are TRBV20-1 and TRBJ2-1, with D hard to call. This CDR3 has 15 amino acids. V was trimmed by 3 bases and J by 4 bases, leaving 16 bases between them. The germline CDR1 and CDR2 sequences are DFQATT and SNEGSKA (reference sequence).